The entry below describes one T cell receptor (beta chain). CDR3 length: 18 residues. CDR1 and CDR2 from the germline V gene are SEHNR and FQNEAQ (reference sequence). Trimming pared 5 bases from V and 1 base from J, leaving 21 bases between. The data originate from a study of blood T cell repertoires in COVID-19. Study background: COVID-19 samples collected from the United States, Italy and Spain covered acute and convalescent phases. The analysed material was cDNA or gDNA that came from T cells, B-cell-depleted T cells, or PBMCs.

In the original processing: Using reference gene primer amplification, nucleated cell counts were estimated. Clones were read by immunoSEQ multiplex PCR, and TCRdb kept only the in-frame ones, dropping some. The V and J calls and clone size are taken from that table; D and trimming were inferred from the DNA. There are 250,000 or so clones in the sample; about nine tenths occur only once, and approximately 2.6% lies in the top ten. The clonotype comes from a woman aged 55-70 years with acute or convalescent COVID-19. This chain uses TRBV7-9 with TRBJ2-1; possibly TRBD1 for D (6 bases). The specimen was peripheral blood. CDR3 sequence: CASSVRDKRRNSYNEQFF. CDR3 in DNA: TGTGCCAGCAGCGTACGGGACAAAAGGCGTAATTCCTACAATGAGCAGTTCTTC.